This note documents a single TCR beta chain sequence. Its antigen target is currently unknown. Per-nucleotide qualities are absent, and no much larger clonotype sits a single base away. CD8 naive samples consisted of CD45RO-negative cells that were positively selected for CCR7, yielding a CD45RA+CCR7+ population without TemRA cells. Healthy HIV-negative adults with no recently reported acute infections or vaccinations were included as donors. All donors were Caucasian adults living in Nashville, Tennessee, USA. Blood was obtained by leukapheresis, after which PBMCs were separated by Ficoll-Histopaque density gradient centrifugation and cryopreserved in liquid nitrogen vapor phase. Purity and quantity of every magnetically sorted T cell population were checked by analytical flow cytometry. Genomic DNA was isolated from each sorted fraction and quantified by UV absorbance on a Nanodrop 2000c. Using the deep immunoSEQ assay, multiplex PCR amplified TCR CDR3 regions from genomic DNA. Extracted genomic DNA from each cell subset was distributed evenly across all wells of several immunoSEQ 96-well plates, and each plate was treated as a replicate. For sorted subsets, 150 to 200 ng genomic DNA, equal to 30,000 to 35,000 T cell genomes, was loaded into each replicate PCR. Purified libraries were quantified with a Qubit 3.0 fluorometer, sized on a Bioanalyzer 2100, and re-quantified with the KAPA Library Quantification kit. Every immunoSEQ 96-well plate was sequenced on a separate single-read 150-cycle Illumina NextSeq 550 flow cell. As for how the authors treated the data: Because the immunoSEQ output included only junctional sequences and no quality scores, the filtering could not be the same as the filtering used for full-length reads. Sequences were annotated with PyIR, a Python wrapper for IgBLAST v1.9, and V/J genes and CDR3 were assigned using IMGT germline references. Reads were removed for weak V/J assignments (E-value above 1e-6), missing CDR3, stop codons, out-of-frame junctions, or ambiguous translated residues. A V3J clonotype was defined by an identical inferred V gene, J gene, and CDR3 amino acid sequence. To compute the percentage overlap between repertoires, the number of shared unique clonotypes was divided by the size of the smaller repertoire. Three approaches were used to assess repertoire richness: RTK rarefaction, the Chao1 estimator, and Recon v2.1 estimates of unobserved clonotypes. Generation probabilities for all TCRbeta clonotypes obtained by the gDNA method from four donors were computed using OLGA. TCRdb's version of the immuneACCESS table is confined to in-frame rearrangements and falls short of the full clone set. An unresolved V gene accounts for under half of the shortfall where checked; the remainder is of unknown origin. That table furnishes V, J and clone size, whereas the DNA furnished D and trimming. This sample gives approximately 1.9 million clones in total; around 93% of them show up just once. Of the sample, around 1.8% falls within the top ten clones.

The source of the sample is a study of shared clonotypes between healthy human individuals (dated by TCRdb to 2020 to 2022). In terms of the full investigation: The cohort comprised a couple of women and a few men aged 18 to 49 years. To estimate repertoire size and how much clonotypes are shared between individuals, the study performed deep sequencing of blood TCR repertoires from roughly five healthy adults. Per donor, leukapheresis produced somewhere between about 0.94 and 8.9 billion PBMCs. For each donor, CD4 naive and CD4 memory were each run on three plates, CD8 naive on two plates, and CD8 memory on one plate. Different laboratories and diverse techniques were used to prepare libraries and sequence TCR repertoires, to increase sequencing depth and limit assay-specific biases.

Beyond this particular receptor, the publication reports: Only blood was sampled, and tissue TCR repertoires likely differ from those in blood. Based on pairwise subsampling, the degree of clonotype sharing among donors was expected to be affected by sequencing depth. Because the study included a small number of donors, the genetic and exposure-history diversity represented was limited. Incomplete sequencing was indicated by rarefaction of sorted-subset datasets, despite the large sequencing depth. About 5% of naive CD4, approximately 3.7% of naive CD8, 2.3% of memory CD4, and about 0.4% of memory CD8 clonotypes were shared across a handful of donors. Estimated clonotype richness was generally larger for naive than for memory subsets. Higher generation probabilities were observed for clonotypes shared by all four sorted-subset donors than for non-shared clonotypes.

From the cysteine through the phenylalanine, the CDR3 covers 17 amino acids. The read is trimmed to its CDR3 DNA, 51 bases read in frame from base 1. At the junction V is shortened by 4 bases and J by 4 bases, with 21 bases in between. The germline V gene specifies SGHAT as CDR1 and FQNNGV as CDR2. Material: naive CD8+ T cells from PBMCs. The cell subset or site label for this specimen denotes: CD45RA+CCR7+. The sequence was collected from a young man in good health. Some clones in this sample may be carry-over from other donors' samples. The rearrangement joined TRBV11-2 to TRBJ2-3; TRBD2 is a possible D gene, resting on 7 matching bases. CDR3 region: CASSSPRGRESADTQYF. In nucleotide form, the sequence is TGTGCCAGCAGCTCCCCACGGGGGCGGGAGTCGGCAGATACGCAGTATTTT.